The T cell receptor beta chain under discussion was sequenced for a study of cytomegalovirus exposure and HLA in healthy donors. Study findings and constraints: Indistinguishability led to the exclusion of some V segments, TRBV6-2 and TRBV6-3 included. An analysis that came later showed most CMV-associated TCR beta chains appearing HLA-restricted. Previously analyzed data showed that most TCR beta V segments were productive at a frequency of about 87% or about 30%.

This clone occurred once. Its antigen is unidentified. The V gene lost 1 base and the J gene lost 4 bases, with 7 bases spanning the gap. The V gene's germline CDR1 is SGHAT and CDR2 FQNNGV. This CDR3 is built from 13 residues. Vbeta (60) and Jbeta (13) primers were used in the PCR. Per the original methods: Among the unique TCR beta chains that a later analysis counted, about 86 million in all, around 11 million were shared. Some clones are missing from TCRdb's copy, which holds only in-frame ones; the method was immunoSEQ multiplex PCR. That table is the source of V, J and clone size, and D and trimming were worked out from the DNA. The profile shows 150,000 to 200,000 clones, 80% of them singletons.

This receptor was taken from a man younger than 40 in good health and CMV-seropositive. Sequenced sample: PBMCs. This rearrangement joins TRBV11-2 to TRBJ1-2; D unresolved. In DNA form, the CDR3 reads TGTGCCAGCAGCTTAGGTCCGGTCTATGGCTACACCTTC. Its protein product is CASSLGPVYGYTF.